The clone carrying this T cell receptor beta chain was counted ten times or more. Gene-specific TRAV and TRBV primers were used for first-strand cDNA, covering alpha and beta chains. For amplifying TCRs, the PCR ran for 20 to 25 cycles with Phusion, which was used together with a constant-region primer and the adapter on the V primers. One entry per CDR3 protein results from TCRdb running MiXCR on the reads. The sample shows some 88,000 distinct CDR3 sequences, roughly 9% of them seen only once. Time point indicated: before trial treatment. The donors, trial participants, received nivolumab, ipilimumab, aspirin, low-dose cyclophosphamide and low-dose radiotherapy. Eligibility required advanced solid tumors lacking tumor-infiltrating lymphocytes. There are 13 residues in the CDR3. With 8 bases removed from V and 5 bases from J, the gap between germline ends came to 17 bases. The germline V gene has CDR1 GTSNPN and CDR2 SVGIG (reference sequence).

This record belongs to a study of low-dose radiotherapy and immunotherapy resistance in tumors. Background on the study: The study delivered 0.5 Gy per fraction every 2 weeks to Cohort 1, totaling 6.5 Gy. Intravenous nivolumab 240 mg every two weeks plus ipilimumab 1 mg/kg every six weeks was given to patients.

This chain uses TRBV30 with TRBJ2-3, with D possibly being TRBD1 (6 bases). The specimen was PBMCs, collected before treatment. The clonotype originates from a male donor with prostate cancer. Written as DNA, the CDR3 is TGTGCCGGGAACAGGGACCCGGGAGATACGCAGTATTTT. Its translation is CAGNRDPGDTQYF.